The 30 T cell receptor beta chains listed next were all sequenced from one sample in a study of blood T cell repertoires in COVID-19. TCRdb's copy holds only in-frame clones and misses some; the assay was immunoSEQ multiplex PCR. The table has a few hundred thousand clones, around 91% seen once; the top ten hold roughly 2.5%. Material for sequencing was PBMCs or T cells enriched from blood (not recorded which). All receptors come from a woman aged 18-35 years who had recovered from COVID-19.

The chain joins TRBV23-1 to TRBJ2-2; D perhaps matches TRBD2 (6 bases). TRBV23-1 is annotated as an ORF whose role is uncertain. Trimming removed 10 bases at V and 1 base at J, with 22 bases between. The CDR3 is 17 residues long. In DNA form, the CDR3 reads TGCGCCACCACCGGGACTGCACGACTCAGGAACACCGGGGAGCTGTTTTTT. Its protein is CATTGTARLRNTGELFF.

The V and J genes are TRBV7-9 and TRBJ1-2; possible D gene TRBD1, 5 bases. The CDR3 contains 13 residues. Germline V lookup: CDR1 SEHNR, CDR2 FQNEAQ (reference sequence). V lost 5 bases and J lost 3, with 10 bases in between. CDR3 sequence: CASSSSGYYGYTF. In DNA form, the CDR3 reads TGTGCCAGCAGCAGCTCAGGGTACTATGGCTACACCTTC. Filled out from reference TRBV7-9 and TRBJ1-2, the complete variable domain reads DTGVSQNPRHKITKRGQNVTFRCDPISEHNRLYWYRQTLGQGPEFLTYFQNEAQLEKSRLLSDRFSAERPKGSFSTLEIQRTEQGDSAMYLCASSSSGYYGYTFGSGTRLTVV.

The CDR3 protein is CASRTGSGNTIYF. CDR3 nucleotides: TGTGCCAGCAGGACAGGGAGTGGAAACACCATATATTTT. The chain combines TRBV27 with TRBJ1-3; 7 bases are a match to TRBD1. This CDR3 region has 13 residues. V was pared by 6 bases and J by 3 bases, with 2 bases of the junction left unmatched. Germline lookup yields CDR1 MNHEY and CDR2 SMNVEV (reference sequence).

CDR3 in DNA: TGTGCCAGCAGCTTATGGAGGGAGCAGGAGACCCAGTACTTC. Amino acid sequence: CASSLWREQETQYF. The rearrangement joins TRBV11-2 to TRBJ2-5, with a tentative D call TRBD2 (6 bases). V dropped 2 bases and J dropped 5 bases, with 12 bases sitting between them. The germline gives CDR1 SGHAT, CDR2 FQNNGV. This CDR3 is built from 14 residues. The complete variable domain, with remaining parts taken from reference TRBV11-2 and TRBJ2-5, reads EAGVAQSPRYKIIEKRQSVAFWCNPISGHATLYWYQQILGQGPKLLIQFQNNGVVDDSQLPKDRFSAERLKGVDSTLKIQPAKLEDSAVYLCASSLWREQETQYFGPGTRLLVL.

V and J are TRBV2 and TRBJ1-2; TRBD1 is a possible D gene (6 bases). The V and J ends lost 3 bases and 0 bases respectively, with 11 bases between them. Germline CDR1 SNHLY, CDR2 FYNNEI. This CDR3 is 15 amino acids long. CDR3: CASSEGRGANYGYTF. CDR3 nucleotide sequence: TGTGCCAGCAGTGAGGGCAGGGGCGCTAACTATGGCTACACCTTC.

The V and J genes are TRBV7-6 and TRBJ2-2, with TRBD1 matching over 7 bases. Trimming removed 5 bases from V and 5 bases from J; junction bases left unmatched: 11. The CDR3 is 16 residues long. The V gene's germline CDR1 is SGHVS and CDR2 FNYEAQ. DNA for the CDR3: TGTGCCAGCAGCGCACCACAGGGGTCGTGGACCGGGGAGCTGTTTTTT. Amino acid sequence: CASSAPQGSWTGELFF. The complete variable domain, with remaining parts taken from reference TRBV7-6 and TRBJ2-2, reads GAGVSQSPRYKVTKRGQDVALRCDPISGHVSLYWYRQALGQGPEFLTYFNYEAQQDKSGLPNDRFSAERPEGSISTLTIQRTEQRDSAMYRCASSAPQGSWTGELFFGEGSRLTVL.

The chain uses TRBV2 and TRBJ2-2; tentatively, D is TRBD1 (6 bases). Germline CDR1 SNHLY, CDR2 FYNNEI. Trimming removed 5 bases at V and 2 bases at J, with 15 bases between. The CDR3 has 16 residues. As DNA, the CDR3 is TGTGCCAGCAGTCTAACAGGGACCAAAAACACCGGGGAGCTGTTTTTT. It encodes CASSLTGTKNTGELFF.

The chain is built from TRBV3-1 (or the pseudogene TRBV3-2) and TRBJ1-1; D remains unclear. CDR1 is LGHDT, CDR2 YNNKEL, per germline (reference sequence). The CDR3 spans 11 residues. V was trimmed by 3 bases and J by 6 bases, leaving 5 bases between them. CDR3 residues: CASSHLAEAFF. In DNA form, the CDR3 reads TGTGCCAGCAGCCACCTCGCTGAAGCTTTCTTT.

The J gene is TRBJ1-2, the V gene TRBV29-1, with D uncertain. The CDR3 extends over 13 amino acids. V lost 4 bases and J lost 6, with 15 bases in between. Per germline, CDR1 SQVTM and CDR2 ANQGSEA. CDR3 sequence (DNA): TGCAGCGTTGGTAAGGCCCGGAGGGATGGCTACACCTTC. The encoded protein is CSVGKARRDGYTF.

V is TRBV18 and J is TRBJ1-6; no clear D. Germline V gives CDR1 KGHSH, CDR2 LQKENI. The CDR3 length is 14 residues. With 3 bases removed from V and 7 bases from J, the gap between germline ends came to 10 bases. This chain's CDR3 is CASSPRDINSPLHF. CDR3 coding DNA: TGTGCCAGCTCACCCCGCGACATCAATTCACCCCTCCACTTT.

The chain is built from TRBV3-1 (or the pseudogene TRBV3-2) and TRBJ2-1; 7 nucleotides match TRBD1. Germline loops: CDR1 LGHDT, CDR2 YNNKEL (reference sequence). The CDR3 has 15 residues. V lost 4 bases, J lost 1 base, and 4 bases stayed unmatched. The CDR3 reads CASSRPGQSYNEQFF. CDR3 bases: TGTGCCAGCAGCCGACCGGGACAGTCCTACAATGAGCAGTTCTTC.

The V and J genes are TRBV5-1 and TRBJ2-2; 8 nucleotides agree with TRBD1. Germline loops: CDR1 SGHRS, CDR2 YFSETQ. CDR3 size: 15 residues. Trimming removed 4 bases from V and 5 bases from J; junction bases left unmatched: 7. The CDR3 here is CASSPRQGSTGELFF. CDR3 DNA: TGCGCCAGCAGCCCACGACAGGGGTCGACCGGGGAGCTGTTTTTT.

The V and J genes are TRBV7-9 and TRBJ1-3; 7 nucleotides align to TRBD1. V dropped 3 bases and J dropped 0; count of bases not matched to a gene: 5. Germline CDR1 and CDR2: SEHNR and FQNEAQ (reference sequence). This CDR3 is 16 amino acids long. The CDR3 protein is CASSLSDRDSGNTIYF. The CDR3 DNA is TGTGCCAGCAGCTTGTCCGACAGGGACTCTGGAAACACCATATATTTT.

This rearrangement joins TRBV5-4 to TRBJ2-7, with a weak D call TRBD1 (5 bases). This CDR3 is 13 amino acids long. Trimming shortened V by 0 bases and J by 2 bases, and 6 bases separated the two germline ends. Germline CDR1 reads SGHNT; CDR2 reads YYREEE (reference sequence). CDR3 in DNA: TGTGCCAGCAGCTTGGCAGGGCCCTACGAGCAGTACTTC. Amino acid sequence: CASSLAGPYEQYF.

This chain connects TRBV7-2 to TRBJ2-3, with 9 bases aligning to TRBD2. The germline gives CDR1 SGHTA, CDR2 FQGNSA. With 2 bases clipped from V and 6 bases from J, the junction kept 9 bases outside the gene matches. The CDR3 sequence is 16 residues long. CDR3 loop: CASSLKGGGAWDTQYF. The CDR3 coding sequence is TGTGCCAGCAGCTTAAAAGGCGGGGGGGCCTGGGATACGCAGTATTTT. The whole variable domain, remainder taken from reference TRBV7-2 and TRBJ2-3, is GAGVSQSPSNKVTEKGKDVELRCDPISGHTALYWYRQSLGQGLEFLIYFQGNSAPDKSGLPSDRFSAERTGGSVSTLTIQRTQQEDSAVYLCASSLKGGGAWDTQYFGPGTRLTVL.

The chain employs TRBV5-6 and TRBJ1-5, with D hard to call. This CDR3 is built from 14 residues. Germline values: CDR1 SGHDT, CDR2 YYEEEE. V was pared by 0 bases and J by 2 bases, with 6 bases between. Written as DNA, the CDR3 is TGTGCCAGCAGCTTGGGGGGAGGCAATCAGCCCCAGCATTTT. Protein: CASSLGGGNQPQHF.

The rearrangement joins TRBV27 to TRBJ2-1; D ambiguous. Trimming took 6 bases from V and 7 from J, leaving 13 bases between them. The CDR3 extends over 13 amino acids. Germline CDR1 and CDR2: MNHEY and SMNVEV (reference sequence). CDR3 sequence (DNA): TGTGCCAGCAGCCTGACGCGGCGGAATGAGCAGTTCTTC. This translates into CASSLTRRNEQFF.

The chain couples TRBV3-1 (or the pseudogene TRBV3-2) to TRBJ2-1; no clear D gene. The germline V gene has CDR1 LGHDT and CDR2 YNNKEL (reference sequence). V lost 4 bases, J lost 6 bases, and 10 bases lay in between. This CDR3 has 13 amino acids. The CDR3 is CASSPSRFNEQFF. In nucleotides, the CDR3 is TGTGCCAGCAGCCCGAGTAGATTCAATGAGCAGTTCTTC.

This chain's CDR3 is CASSSTGALNTEAFF. CDR3 DNA: TGTGCCAGCAGCAGTACAGGGGCCCTGAACACTGAAGCTTTCTTT. The J gene is TRBJ1-1, the V gene TRBV6-5; the match to TRBD1 covers 7 bases. Germline V gene lookup returns CDR1 MNHEY and CDR2 SVGAGI. The length of the CDR3 is 15 residues. Losses at the gene ends were 6 bases for V and 0 bases for J; bases not matched to a gene: 7.

The chain recombines TRBV6-1 with TRBJ2-7; 9 nucleotides line up with TRBD1. The CDR3 loop spans 15 amino acids. J gave up 1 base and V 1 base, and 2 bases lay outside the gene matches. CDR1 MNHNS and CDR2 SASEGT come from the germline V gene. The CDR3 reads CASSEGGQGSYEQYF. The DNA of the CDR3 is TGTGCCAGCAGTGAAGGCGGACAGGGGTCCTACGAGCAGTACTTC.

V gene TRBV24-1 combines with J gene TRBJ2-4, with a tentative D call TRBD1 (6 bases). Trimming removed 2 bases from V and 0 bases from J, with 19 bases in between. This CDR3 spans 19 amino acids. CDR1 and CDR2 (germline): KGHDR, SFDVKD. The CDR3, as DNA: TGTGCCACCAGTGATTGCCGGGACATCAACTGGATAGCCAAAAACATTCAGTACTTC. Its translation: CATSDCRDINWIAKNIQYF.

This rearrangement joins TRBV28 to TRBJ2-7; the D is unclear. This CDR3 is built from 14 residues. Germline-derived CDR1 and CDR2 are MDHEN and SYDVKM. V was shortened by 1 base and J by 4 bases, with 11 bases between the two germline ends. CDR3 loop: CASSLSLTAYEQYF. Here the CDR3 DNA reads TGTGCCAGCAGTTTATCCCTTACCGCGTACGAGCAGTACTTC.

The genes are TRBV19 and TRBJ2-7; D not resolved. The CDR3 covers 14 residues. With 4 bases removed from V and 0 bases from J, the gap between germline ends came to 10 bases. Germline-derived CDR1 and CDR2 are LNHDA and SQIVND (reference sequence). The CDR3 coding sequence is TGTGCCAGTAGTAACGAGGCTAACTCCTACGAGCAGTACTTC. This encodes CASSNEANSYEQYF.

The gene calls are TRBV14 and TRBJ1-6; D gene ambiguous. Germline V gives CDR1 SGHDN, CDR2 FVKESK. Trimming stripped 0 bases from V and 7 bases from J, with 10 bases between. This CDR3 contains 15 residues. DNA of the CDR3: TGTGCCAGCAGCCAAGAACGACACCCGAATTCACCCCTCCACTTT. Its protein is CASSQERHPNSPLHF.

This rearrangement joins TRBV5-4 to TRBJ1-2, with TRBD1 as a possible D gene (6 bases). V lost 2 bases and J 3 bases, leaving 8 bases between the germline ends. The germline V gene has CDR1 SGHNT and CDR2 YYREEE (reference sequence). The CDR3 is made up of 13 amino acids. CDR3 residues: CASSLRTDYGYTF. CDR3 nucleotides: TGTGCCAGCAGCTTAAGGACAGACTATGGCTACACCTTC.

The rearrangement uses TRBV6-5 and TRBJ1-1; tentatively, D is TRBD1 (6 bases). Germline CDR1 and CDR2: MNHEY and SVGAGI. The CDR3 has 12 amino acids. Trimming shortened V by 6 bases and J by 4 bases, and 9 bases separated the two germline ends. The CDR3 nucleotides are TGTGCCAGCAGGGACAGAATCACTGAAGCTTTCTTT. It specifies CASRDRITEAFF.

The chain carries TRBV5-6 and TRBJ2-5, with 13 bases that match TRBD2. The CDR3 sequence is 16 residues long. With 3 bases clipped from V and 5 bases from J, the junction kept 7 bases outside the gene matches. The germline V gene encodes CDR1 SGHDT and CDR2 YYEEEE. CDR3 in DNA: TGTGCCAGCAGCTGGACACTAGCGGGGGGGCTGGAGACCCAGTACTTC. Protein product: CASSWTLAGGLETQYF.

The chain has TRBV5-6 and TRBJ2-7; D remains ambiguous. The CDR3 has 16 amino acids. CDR1 is SGHDT, CDR2 YYEEEE, per germline. V gave up 1 base and J gave up 0 bases, with 14 bases separating them. The CDR3 spells CASSLWWRRSSYEQYF. CDR3 coding DNA: TGTGCCAGCAGCTTGTGGTGGAGAAGGAGCTCCTACGAGCAGTACTTC. The full variable domain, completed using reference TRBV5-6 and TRBJ2-7, is DAGVTQSPTHLIKTRGQQVTLRCSPKSGHDTVSWYQQALGQGPQFIFQYYEEEERQRGNFPDRFSGHQFPNYSSELNVNALLLGDSALYLCASSLWWRRSSYEQYFGPGTRLTVT.

V gene TRBV19 combines with J gene TRBJ1-5, with 8 positions matching TRBD1. The CDR3 runs to 15 residues. V shed 1 base and J 2 bases; nucleotides not matched to a gene: 1. Per the germline V gene, CDR1 is LNHDA and CDR2 is SQIVND (reference sequence). The CDR3 sequence: CASSIVTGGNQPQHF. The CDR3 DNA follows: TGTGCCAGTAGTATAGTGACAGGGGGCAATCAGCCCCAGCATTTT.

The rearrangement links TRBV18 to TRBJ2-6; TRBD2 might be the D (5 bases). Trimming left V 6 bases short and J 0 bases short, with 9 bases between. Per the germline V gene, CDR1 is KGHSH and CDR2 is LQKENI. This CDR3 region has 15 residues. CDR3: CASSGLDSGANVLTF. CDR3 coding DNA: TGTGCCAGCTCCGGACTGGACTCTGGGGCCAACGTCCTGACTTTC.